A single sample gave rise to the 23 T cell receptor beta chains below, sequenced in a study of shared clonotypes between healthy human individuals (dated by TCRdb to 2018 to 2021). The library was made by the immunoSEQ multiplex PCR assay. The table comes from immuneACCESS by way of TCRdb, which keeps in-frame sequences with V and J called. Part of the clones is missing from these tables; in studies checked, under half for an unresolved V gene and the rest for unknown reasons. In this sample the table shows roughly 2,500,000 clones, approximately 93% of which occur a single time. Clones ranked in the top ten supply about 0.34% of the sample. Sequencing was carried out using naive CD4+ T cells from PBMCs. In light of the paper, this sample's cell subset or site label describes: CD45RA+ positively selected. Every receptor here comes from a man aged 18 to 29 in good health. Some clones in this sample may be carry-over from other donors' samples.

CDR3 sequence (DNA): TGTGCCAGCAGCTTAGGGAGCGTAAGGGAGCAGTTCTTC. This sequence encodes CASSLGSVREQFF. The genes are TRBV7-6 and TRBJ2-1, with D unresolved. The CDR3 consists of 13 residues. The germline V gene has CDR1 SGHVS and CDR2 FNYEAQ. V was trimmed by 1 base and J by 10 bases, leaving 11 bases between them.

The chain is built from TRBV5-8 and TRBJ2-7; D may be TRBD2 (7 bases). Trimming stripped 0 bases from V and 4 bases from J, with 20 bases between. Per the germline V gene, CDR1 is SGHTS and CDR2 is YDEGEE. The CDR3 extends over 17 amino acids. The DNA for the CDR3 is TGTGCCAGCAGCTTGGAACAGGGTAACGCGGGAGAGTACGAGCAGTACTTC. This gives the protein CASSLEQGNAGEYEQYF. Full variable domain (rest looked up from reference TRBV5-8 and TRBJ2-7): EAGVTQSPTHLIKTRGQQATLRCSPISGHTSVYWYQQALGLGLQFLLWYDEGEERNRGNFPPRFSGRQFPNYSSELNVNALELEDSALYLCASSLEQGNAGEYEQYFGPGTRLTVT.

The chain is built from TRBV28 and TRBJ2-7; D unresolved. This CDR3 has 13 amino acids. Trimming pared 4 bases from V and 6 bases from J, leaving 13 bases between. Germline values: CDR1 MDHEN, CDR2 SYDVKM. The CDR3 protein is CASSSRVPPEQYF. CDR3 sequence (DNA): TGTGCCAGCAGTTCCCGGGTGCCCCCCGAGCAGTACTTC.

This clone is a singleton in its sample. The chain uses TRBV7-3 and TRBJ2-7, with TRBD2 matching 12 bases. CDR1 SGHTA and CDR2 FQGTGA come from the germline V gene. The CDR3 totals 14 residues. With V trimmed by 4 bases and J by 6 bases, 4 bases remained unmatched. The CDR3 reads CASSSTSGRGEQYF. CDR3 DNA sequence: TGTGCCAGCAGCTCGACTAGCGGGAGAGGCGAGCAGTACTTC.

This clone was observed a single time. The same CDR3 can be traced to other DNA sequences in this sample. The CDR3 sequence: CASSLRDGYEQYF. CDR3 in DNA: TGTGCCAGCAGTTTGCGGGACGGCTACGAGCAGTACTTC. This rearrangement joins TRBV28 to TRBJ2-7, with D possibly matching TRBD2 (6 bases). Germline V lookup: CDR1 MDHEN, CDR2 SYDVKM. Trimming cost V 3 bases and J 3 bases, with 9 bases left between them. The CDR3 length is 13 residues.

This rearrangement joins TRBV11-2 to TRBJ1-1, with D hard to call. Trimming pared 6 bases from V and 1 base from J, leaving 9 bases between. The CDR3 spans 13 residues. Germline assignment: CDR1 SGHAT and CDR2 FQNNGV. CDR3 loop: CASRLTENTEAFF. DNA for the CDR3: TGTGCCAGCAGGTTAACAGAGAACACTGAAGCTTTCTTT.

V usage is TRBV10-2 and J usage is TRBJ2-1, with TRBD2 matching over 8 bases. The CDR3 runs to 15 residues. V gave up 4 bases and J gave up 5 bases; unmatched junction bases: 7. Germline CDR1 WSHSY, CDR2 SAAADI. CDR3 residues: CASSVISGTDNEQFF. CDR3 DNA sequence: TGCGCCAGCAGTGTTATTAGCGGGACTGACAATGAGCAGTTCTTC.

The chain employs TRBV18 and TRBJ2-7, with TRBD2 as a possible D gene (5 bases). Germline V lookup: CDR1 KGHSH, CDR2 LQKENI. The CDR3 spans 16 residues. V was cut by 2 bases and J by 1 base, with 15 bases left in between. The CDR3 region has the DNA TGTGCCAGCTCACCAAACAACCTAGCTGTTTCCTACGAGCAGTACTTC. Its translation is CASSPNNLAVSYEQYF.

The rearrangement uses TRBV6-1 and TRBJ2-5, with D perhaps matching TRBD1 (7 bases). The V end was cut by 4 bases, the J end by 5 bases, with 14 bases between. There are 14 residues in the CDR3. Germline values: CDR1 MNHNS, CDR2 SASEGT. CDR3 loop: CASSGQGGDETQYF. Here the CDR3 DNA reads TGTGCCAGCAGTGGACAGGGAGGAGATGAGACCCAGTACTTC.

For this clone: The same CDR3 arises from other DNA sequences in this sample as well. The chain has TRBV10-3 and TRBJ2-7; D is unclear. The CDR3 is 12 residues long. Trimming cost V 0 bases and J 4 bases, with 4 bases left between them. CDR1 and CDR2 from the germline V gene are ENHRY and SYGVKD. This CDR3 reads CAISESRYEQYF. CDR3 sequence (DNA): TGTGCCATCAGTGAGTCACGATACGAGCAGTACTTC.

The genes are TRBV27 and TRBJ2-1; 8 positions agree with TRBD1. This CDR3 has 16 amino acids. Trimming removed 5 bases from V and 8 bases from J; junction bases left unmatched: 14. The germline V gene encodes CDR1 MNHEY and CDR2 SMNVEV (reference sequence). The CDR3 reads CASSARQGFKGDEQFF. The CDR3 nucleotides read TGTGCCAGCAGTGCCAGACAGGGGTTTAAAGGTGATGAGCAGTTCTTC.

The chain recombines TRBV5-1 with TRBJ2-3; the match to TRBD2 covers 12 bases. CDR1 is SGHRS, CDR2 YFSETQ, per germline. V lost 4 bases and J lost 4; bases outside the gene matches: 7. The CDR3 totals 16 residues. As DNA, the CDR3 is TGCGCCAGCAGCGTTCTAGCGGGAGGGAAGGCAGATACGCAGTATTTT. Translated, it gives CASSVLAGGKADTQYF.

This chain joins TRBV2 and TRBJ1-5, with D perhaps TRBD1 (5 bases). The CDR3 has 17 residues. Germline V gives CDR1 SNHLY, CDR2 FYNNEI. V was trimmed by 2 bases and J by 0 bases, leaving 14 bases between them. The CDR3 nucleotides are TGTGCCAGCAGTGAATTCGTTCCGGGGGATAGCAATCAGCCCCAGCATTTT. It yields the protein CASSEFVPGDSNQPQHF.

The chain employs TRBV11-2 and TRBJ1-1; D possibly corresponds to TRBD1 (6 bases). Trimming removed 2 bases at V and 1 base at J, with 8 bases between. The CDR3 has 14 amino acids. Germline V gene data show CDR1 as SGHAT and CDR2 as FQNNGV. The CDR3 DNA reads as TGTGCCAGCAGCTTACGGGGGGCGAACACTGAAGCTTTCTTT. This gives the protein CASSLRGANTEAFF.

The chain has TRBV21-1 and TRBJ2-1; the D call in the table, TRBD2, was not verified against the DNA. TRBV21-1 is given as a pseudogene. The length of the CDR3 is 12 residues. CDR3 region: CASSPNAGEQFF. CDR3 nucleotide sequence: TGTGCCAGCAGCCCTAACGCGGGTGAGCAGTTCTTC.

This clone showed up just once. The chain has TRBV5-1 and TRBJ2-3; D is uncertain. CDR3 size: 13 residues. V lost 1 base to trimming and J lost 5 bases, with 8 bases between them. CDR1 and CDR2 from the germline V gene are SGHRS and YFSETQ. CDR3 bases: TGCGCCAGCAGCTTGTCTCTAGGAGATACGCAGTATTTT. As protein: CASSLSLGDTQYF.

To note about this clone: The same CDR3 also results from other DNA sequences found in this sample. This rearrangement joins TRBV7-2 to TRBJ2-7; possibly TRBD2 for D (5 bases). V lost 2 bases and J lost 0, with 11 bases in between. Germline CDR1 and CDR2: SGHTA and FQGNSA. The CDR3 runs to 15 residues. The CDR3 coding sequence is TGTGCCAGCAGCTTATATCGGGGTAGCTCCTACGAGCAGTACTTC. Its translation: CASSLYRGSSYEQYF.

CDR3: CASINRGGVDYGYTF. The CDR3 coding sequence is TGTGCCAGCATTAACAGGGGAGGAGTAGACTATGGCTACACCTTC. V usage is TRBV6-1 and J usage is TRBJ1-2; 7 bases agree with TRBD1. The CDR3 is made up of 15 amino acids. The ends lost 7 bases at V and 3 bases at J; junction bases unmatched: 11. CDR1 is MNHNS and CDR2 is SASEGT in the germline V gene.

V usage is TRBV19 and J usage is TRBJ2-2; maybe TRBD2 (5 bases). The CDR3 runs to 14 residues. Germline V lookup: CDR1 LNHDA, CDR2 SQIVND (reference sequence). The V and J ends lost 5 bases and 7 bases respectively, with 14 bases between them. The CDR3 here is CASSPQFAGGELFF. The CDR3 bases are TGTGCCAGTAGTCCTCAGTTCGCGGGCGGGGAGCTGTTTTTT.

With respect to this clone: In the same sample, other DNA sequences code for this CDR3. The chain recombines TRBV10-2 with TRBJ1-2, with 8 bases matching TRBD1. CDR3 length: 17 amino acids. Germline lookup yields CDR1 WSHSY and CDR2 SAAADI. Trimming cost V 2 bases and J 3 bases; bases outside gene matches: 11. The CDR3 protein is CASSESPAAGQDYGYTF. CDR3 coding DNA: TGCGCCAGCAGTGAGAGCCCAGCAGCGGGACAGGACTATGGCTACACCTTC.

This clone has a handful of counts. The chain couples TRBV5-3 to TRBJ1-5, with no clear D. TRBV5-3 is an open reading frame, and its role is uncertain. This CDR3 region has 17 residues. With 4 bases removed from V and 2 bases from J, the gap between germline ends came to 19 bases. The CDR3 sequence is CARSPPGRSFCNQPQHF. DNA of the CDR3: TGTGCCAGAAGCCCCCCCGGGAGGTCTTTTTGCAATCAGCCCCAGCATTTT.

This clone was recorded only once. V and J are TRBV28 and TRBJ2-5; D uncertain. The J call may be wrong; the DNA end is better matched by TRBJ2-7. Germline V gives CDR1 MDHEN, CDR2 SYDVKM. The CDR3 runs 12 residues. The CDR3 nucleotides are TGTGCCAGCAGTTTATTTGGCTACGAGCAGTACTTC. Translation gives CASSLFGYEQYF.

CDR3 sequence (DNA): TGCGCCAGCAGCCAATTGGCGTTCCTGCGGCCTCCAACAGATACGCAGTATTTT. This sequence encodes CASSQLAFLRPPTDTQYF. V gene TRBV4-1 combines with J gene TRBJ2-3; D not certain. The V end lost 2 bases, the J end lost 3 bases, and 21 bases lay between the germline ends. The CDR3 runs to 18 residues. Germline assignment: CDR1 MGHRA and CDR2 YSYEKL.